These 5 T cell receptor beta chains were sequenced from one sample in a study of cytomegalovirus exposure and HLA in healthy donors. The PCR was carried out with 60 Vbeta primers and 13 Jbeta primers. Some clones are missing from TCRdb's copy, which holds only in-frame ones; the method was immunoSEQ multiplex PCR. Found here are about 180,000 clones, 75% of them singletons; the top ten hold 2.9%. The sequencing input was PBMCs. These receptors were taken from a male donor in good health and CMV-seronegative.

This chain links TRBV6-5 with TRBJ1-3; 7 bases fit TRBD1. The CDR3 runs 15 residues. Germline CDR1 is MNHEY and CDR2 is SVGAGI. After removal of 0 bases from V and 2 bases from J, the junction contained 1 base not matched to a gene. CDR3 residues: CASSYSGTAGNTIYF. Here the CDR3 DNA reads TGTGCCAGCAGTTACTCCGGGACAGCTGGAAACACCATATATTTT.

As regards this clone: The sample contains more than one DNA sequence encoding this CDR3. The rearrangement joins TRBV6-6 to TRBJ1-1; D unclear. V was pared by 2 bases and J by 0 bases, with 7 bases between. The germline V gene encodes CDR1 MNHNY and CDR2 SVGAGI (reference sequence). The CDR3 covers 14 residues. Here the CDR3 DNA reads TGTGCCAGCAGTTACGGGCAGCTGAACACTGAAGCTTTCTTT. It codes for CASSYGQLNTEAFF.

J is TRBJ2-7 and V is TRBV9; 7 bases map to TRBD1. V dropped 3 bases and J dropped 1; count of bases not matched to a gene: 7. Germline lookup yields CDR1 SGDLS and CDR2 YYNGEE. This CDR3 has 15 amino acids. CDR3 amino acids: CASSAQTGRSYEQYF. CDR3 in DNA: TGTGCCAGCAGCGCCCAGACAGGGAGATCCTACGAGCAGTACTTC.

The genes are TRBV19 and TRBJ2-7, with D unclear. Trimming cost V 1 base and J 3 bases, with 7 bases left between them. Germline lookup yields CDR1 LNHDA and CDR2 SQIVND (reference sequence). CDR3 size: 13 residues. CDR3 sequence reads: CASSIGPVYEQYF. The CDR3, as DNA: TGTGCCAGTAGTATAGGTCCAGTCTACGAGCAGTACTTC. Filled out from reference TRBV19 and TRBJ2-7, the complete variable domain reads DGGITQSPKYLFRKEGQNVTLSCEQNLNHDAMYWYRQDPGQGLRLIYYSQIVNDFQKGDIAEGYSVSREKKESFPLTVTSAQKNPTAFYLCASSIGPVYEQYFGPGTRLTVT.

The chain has TRBV6-5 and TRBJ2-3; the D gene is possibly TRBD1 (6 bases). Looked up from germline, CDR1 is MNHEY and CDR2 is SVGAGI. The CDR3 loop spans 16 amino acids. Trimming cost V 0 bases and J 0 bases, with 10 bases left between them. DNA of the CDR3: TGTGCCAGCAGTTACTCCCAGGGGCCTAGCACAGATACGCAGTATTTT. Residues: CASSYSQGPSTDTQYF.